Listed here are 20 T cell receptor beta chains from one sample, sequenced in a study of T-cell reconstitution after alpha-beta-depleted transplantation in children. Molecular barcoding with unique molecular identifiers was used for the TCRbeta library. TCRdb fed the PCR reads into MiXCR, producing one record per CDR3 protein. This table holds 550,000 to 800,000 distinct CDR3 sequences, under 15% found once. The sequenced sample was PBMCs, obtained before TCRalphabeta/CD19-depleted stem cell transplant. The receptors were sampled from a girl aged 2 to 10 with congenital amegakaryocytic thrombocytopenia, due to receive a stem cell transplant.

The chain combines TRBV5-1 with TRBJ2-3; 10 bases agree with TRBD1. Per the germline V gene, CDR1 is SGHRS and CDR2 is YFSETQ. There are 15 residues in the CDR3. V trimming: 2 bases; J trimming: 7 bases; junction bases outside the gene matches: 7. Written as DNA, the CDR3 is TGCGCCAGCAGCTTCGGGACAGGGGATCCAAATACGCAGTATTTT. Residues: CASSFGTGDPNTQYF.

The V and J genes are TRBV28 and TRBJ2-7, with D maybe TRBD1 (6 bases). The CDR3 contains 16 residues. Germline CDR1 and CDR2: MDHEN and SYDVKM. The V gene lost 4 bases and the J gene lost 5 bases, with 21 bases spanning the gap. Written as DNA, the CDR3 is TGTGCCAGCAGTTCCCCTGGACAGTCGGGGTCGAACGAGCAGTACTTC. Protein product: CASSSPGQSGSNEQYF.

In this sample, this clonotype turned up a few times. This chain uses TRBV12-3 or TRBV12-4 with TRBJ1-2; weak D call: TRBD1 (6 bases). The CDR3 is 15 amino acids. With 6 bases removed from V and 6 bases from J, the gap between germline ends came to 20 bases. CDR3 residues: CASRSPGGGKNGYTF. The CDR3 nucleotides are TGTGCCAGCAGGTCCCCCGGAGGGGGAAAAAATGGCTACACCTTC.

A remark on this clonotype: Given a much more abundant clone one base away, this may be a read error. Here the CDR3 reads CASRSGTEQFF. The CDR3 DNA reads TGTGCCAGCAGATCCGGGACAGAGCAGTTCTTC. The rearrangement uses TRBV28 and TRBJ2-1; perhaps TRBD1 as D (6 bases). The germline gives CDR1 MDHEN, CDR2 SYDVKM. Trimming removed 6 bases from V and 10 bases from J, with 10 bases in between. CDR3 length: 11 amino acids.

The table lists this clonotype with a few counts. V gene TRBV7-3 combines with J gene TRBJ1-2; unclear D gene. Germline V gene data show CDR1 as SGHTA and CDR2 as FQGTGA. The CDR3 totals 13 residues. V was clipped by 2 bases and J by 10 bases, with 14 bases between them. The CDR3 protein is CASSLQNSVDYTF. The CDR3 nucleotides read TGTGCCAGCAGCTTACAAAACTCCGTCGACTACACCTTC.

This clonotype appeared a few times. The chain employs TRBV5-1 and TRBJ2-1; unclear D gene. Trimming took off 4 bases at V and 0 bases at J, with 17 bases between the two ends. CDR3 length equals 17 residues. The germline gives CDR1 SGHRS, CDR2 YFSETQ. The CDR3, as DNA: TGCGCCAGCAGCCCAAATCCCCCCGAAAGCTCCTACAATGAGCAGTTCTTC. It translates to CASSPNPPESSYNEQFF. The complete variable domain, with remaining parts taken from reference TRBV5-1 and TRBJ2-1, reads KAGVTQTPRYLIKTRGQQVTLSCSPISGHRSVSWYQQTPGQGLQFLFEYFSETQRNKGNFPGRFSGRQFSNSRSEMNVSTLELGDSALYLCASSPNPPESSYNEQFFGPGTRLTVL.

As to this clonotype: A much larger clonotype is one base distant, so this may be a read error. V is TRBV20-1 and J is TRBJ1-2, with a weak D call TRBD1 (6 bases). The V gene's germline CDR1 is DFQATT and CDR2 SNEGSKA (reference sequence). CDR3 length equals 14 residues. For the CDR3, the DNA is TGCAGTGCTGATCAGACAGGAGCTAACTATGGCTACAGCTTC. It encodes CSADQTGANYGYSF.

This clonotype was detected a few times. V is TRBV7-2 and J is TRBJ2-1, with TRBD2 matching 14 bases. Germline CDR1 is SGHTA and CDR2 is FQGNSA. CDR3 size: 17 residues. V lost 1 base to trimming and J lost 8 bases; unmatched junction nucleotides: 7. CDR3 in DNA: TGTGCCAGCAGCTTAGTAGGGACTAGCGGGAGTTTGTATGAGCAGTTCTTC. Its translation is CASSLVGTSGSLYEQFF.

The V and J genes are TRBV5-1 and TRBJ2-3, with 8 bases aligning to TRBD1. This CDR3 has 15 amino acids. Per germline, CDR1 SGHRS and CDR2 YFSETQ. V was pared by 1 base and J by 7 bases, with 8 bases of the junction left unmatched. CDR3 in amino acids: CASSLLDRDRNTQYF. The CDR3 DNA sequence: TGCGCCAGCAGCTTGTTGGACAGGGATAGAAATACGCAGTATTTT.

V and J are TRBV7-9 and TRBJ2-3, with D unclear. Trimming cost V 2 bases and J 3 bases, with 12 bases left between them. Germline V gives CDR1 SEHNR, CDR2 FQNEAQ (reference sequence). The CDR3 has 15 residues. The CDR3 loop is CASSLPSLTTDTQYF. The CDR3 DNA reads TGTGCCAGCAGCTTACCCTCGCTAACGACAGATACGCAGTATTTT.

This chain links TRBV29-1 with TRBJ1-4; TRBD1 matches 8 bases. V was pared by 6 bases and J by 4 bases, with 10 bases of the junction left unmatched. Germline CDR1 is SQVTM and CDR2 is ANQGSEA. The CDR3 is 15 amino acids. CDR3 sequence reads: CSVVIRDRYNEKLFF. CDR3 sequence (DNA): TGCAGCGTCGTAATTCGGGACAGGTATAATGAAAAACTGTTTTTT.

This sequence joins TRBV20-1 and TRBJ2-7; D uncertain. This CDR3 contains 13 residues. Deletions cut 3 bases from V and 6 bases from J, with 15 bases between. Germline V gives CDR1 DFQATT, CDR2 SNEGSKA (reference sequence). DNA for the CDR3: TGCAGTGCTAGTTTAGGGTTCGTCGCCGAGCAGTACTTC. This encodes CSASLGFVAEQYF.

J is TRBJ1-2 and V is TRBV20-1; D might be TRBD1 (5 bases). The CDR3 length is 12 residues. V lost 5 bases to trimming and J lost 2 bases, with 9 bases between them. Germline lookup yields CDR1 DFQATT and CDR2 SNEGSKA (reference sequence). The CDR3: CSAGTLNYGYTF. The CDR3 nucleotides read TGCAGTGCTGGGACCTTGAACTATGGCTACACCTTC.

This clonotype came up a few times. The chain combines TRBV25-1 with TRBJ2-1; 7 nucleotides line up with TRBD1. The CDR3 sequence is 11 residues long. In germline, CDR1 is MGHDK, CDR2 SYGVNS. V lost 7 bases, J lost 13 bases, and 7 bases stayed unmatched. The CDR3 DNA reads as TGTGCCAGCACCAAAGGGGACAGTCAGTTCTTC. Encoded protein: CASTKGDSQFF.

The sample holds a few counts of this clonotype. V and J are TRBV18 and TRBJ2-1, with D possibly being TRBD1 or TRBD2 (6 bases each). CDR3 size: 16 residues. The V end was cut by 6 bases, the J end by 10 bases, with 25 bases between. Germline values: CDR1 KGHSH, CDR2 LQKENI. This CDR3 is CASSRRGPPPPAEQFF. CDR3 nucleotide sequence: TGTGCCAGCTCCCGTCGGGGGCCCCCTCCCCCAGCCGAGCAGTTCTTC. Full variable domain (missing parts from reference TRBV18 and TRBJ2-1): NAGVMQNPRHLVRRRGQEARLRCSPMKGHSHVYWYRQLPEEGLKFMVYLQKENIIDESGMPKERFSAEFPKEGPSILRIQQVVRGDSAAYFCASSRRGPPPPAEQFFGPGTRLTVL.

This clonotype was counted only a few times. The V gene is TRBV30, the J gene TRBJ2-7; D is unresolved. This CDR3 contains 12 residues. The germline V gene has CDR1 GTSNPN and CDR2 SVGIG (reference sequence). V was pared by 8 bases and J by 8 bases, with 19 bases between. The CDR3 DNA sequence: TGTGCCCAACGACTCGACGGGTTCAAGCAGTACTTC. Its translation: CAQRLDGFKQYF. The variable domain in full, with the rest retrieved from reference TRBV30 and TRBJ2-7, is SQTIHQWPATLVQPVGSPLSLECTVEGTSNPNLYWYRQAAGRGLQLLFYSVGIGQISSEVPQNLSASRPQDRQFILSSKKLLLSDSGFYLCAQRLDGFKQYFGPGTRLTVT.

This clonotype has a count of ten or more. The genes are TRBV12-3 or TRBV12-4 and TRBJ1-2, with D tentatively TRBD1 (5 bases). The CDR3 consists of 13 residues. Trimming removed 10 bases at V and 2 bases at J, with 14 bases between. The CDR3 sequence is CATNARENYGYTF. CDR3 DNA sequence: TGTGCCACCAATGCCAGGGAGAACTATGGCTACACCTTC.

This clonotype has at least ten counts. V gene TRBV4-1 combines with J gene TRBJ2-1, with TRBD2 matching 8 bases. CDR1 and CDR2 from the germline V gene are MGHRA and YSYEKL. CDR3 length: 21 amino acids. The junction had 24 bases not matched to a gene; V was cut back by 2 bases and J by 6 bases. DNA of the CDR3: TGCGCCAGCAGCCAAATGGTCGACTATCGATTAGACAGCGGGAGATTCAATGAGCAGTTCTTC. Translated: CASSQMVDYRLDSGRFNEQFF.

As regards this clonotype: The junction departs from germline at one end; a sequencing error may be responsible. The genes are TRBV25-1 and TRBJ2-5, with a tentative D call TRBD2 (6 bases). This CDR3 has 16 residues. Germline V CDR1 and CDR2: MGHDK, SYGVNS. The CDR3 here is CASSESSVGVGLLLNF. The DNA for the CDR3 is TGTGCCAGCAGTGAAAGTAGCGTAGGAGTGGGACTTCTATTGAACTTC.

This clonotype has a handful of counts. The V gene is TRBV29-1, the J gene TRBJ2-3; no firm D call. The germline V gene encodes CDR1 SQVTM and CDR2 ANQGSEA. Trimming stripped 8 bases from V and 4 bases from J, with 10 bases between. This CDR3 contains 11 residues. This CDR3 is CSSALADTQYF. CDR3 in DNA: TGCAGCTCCGCCCTCGCAGATACGCAGTATTTT.